This passage covers 16 T cell receptor beta chains from one sample sequenced in a study of T cells expressing NK-cell markers. With the 5' RACE reads reprocessed, TCRdb shows one record per CDR3 protein and no DNA. Here the sample table reports under 500,000 distinct CDR3 sequences. Sequenced sample: blood T cells: a sorted CD56 or NKG2C T cell subset, CD4+ or CD8+ T cells, or bulk PBMC T cells (not recorded which). The receptors were gathered from a woman between 18 and 69 years old in good health.

The chain links TRBV20-1 to TRBJ1-4. The CDR3 loop spans 16 amino acids. From germline, CDR1 is DFQATT and CDR2 SNEGSKA (reference sequence). The CDR3 loop reads CSARDRRRATNEKLFF.

The chain joins TRBV21-1 to TRBJ1-2; there is no DNA to check the TCRdb D call of TRBD1. TRBV21-1 represents a pseudogene. The length of the CDR3 is 14 residues. This chain's CDR3 is CASSKGSWTGGYTF.

The rearrangement uses TRBV5-1 and TRBJ1-1; TCRdb outputs TRBD1, but without DNA this stays unchecked. CDR1 is SGHRS, CDR2 YFSETQ, per germline. CDR3 length equals 15 residues. CDR3 amino acids: CASSPGTELNTEAFF.

The chain joins TRBV20-1 to TRBJ2-7; TCRdb's D call, TRBD1, is unchecked because there is no DNA. Germline V gene data show CDR1 as DFQATT and CDR2 as SNEGSKA (reference sequence). The CDR3 extends over 14 amino acids. The CDR3 protein is CSAPTPGRNYEQYF.

The V gene is TRBV6-5, the J gene TRBJ2-7; the D call of TRBD2 rests on TCRdb alone, since no DNA is present to check it. CDR1 and CDR2 from the germline V gene are MNHEY and SVGAGI. The CDR3 contains 15 residues. Here the CDR3 reads CASSYSGSGSYEQYF.

V gene TRBV20-1 combines with J gene TRBJ2-5; TCRdb lists TRBD2, though no DNA is available to test this call. This CDR3 comprises 13 residues. The germline gives CDR1 DFQATT, CDR2 SNEGSKA (reference sequence). The CDR3 region is CSAREGPQETQYF.

The chain links TRBV28 to TRBJ2-5; TCRdb picks TRBD1, but there is no DNA to check that call. Germline V gene sequence: CDR1 MDHEN, CDR2 SYDVKM. CDR3 size: 16 residues. The CDR3: CASSSTGTRPGETQYF.

The V call is TRBV11-2, the J call TRBJ2-2; lacking DNA, the TRBD2 call made by TCRdb goes unchecked. Germline CDR1 is SGHAT and CDR2 is FQNNGV. The CDR3 runs 19 residues. CDR3 residues: CASSLFPGGPPPNTGELFF.

V gene TRBV7-3 combines with J gene TRBJ2-1; TCRdb returns TRBD2, unconfirmable since there is no DNA. Germline V gene data show CDR1 as SGHTA and CDR2 as FQGTGA. The CDR3 loop spans 17 amino acids. CDR3: CASSSGLAGVFGNEQFF.

J is TRBJ2-7 and V is TRBV18. The germline CDR1 and CDR2 sequences are KGHSH and LQKENI. This CDR3 comprises 15 residues. The CDR3 reads CASSPTKTGPYEQYF.

The chain uses TRBV5-1 and TRBJ2-5; the D call of TRBD1 rests on TCRdb alone, since no DNA is present to check it. Germline loops: CDR1 SGHRS, CDR2 YFSETQ. The CDR3 loop spans 15 amino acids. CDR3: CASSSSGVNQETQYF.

The chain couples TRBV7-8 to TRBJ2-1; the TCRdb D gene call, TRBD2, has no DNA to confirm it. CDR3 size: 19 residues. Germline lookup yields CDR1 SGHVS and CDR2 FQNEAQ. The CDR3 is CASSPRPGLAGGPYNEQFF.

This chain links TRBV5-1 with TRBJ2-3; as DNA is missing, the TRBD2 call by TCRdb cannot be tested. The germline V gene has CDR1 SGHRS and CDR2 YFSETQ. CDR3 size: 16 residues. CDR3 region: CASSSVAGYSTDTQYF. Filled out from reference TRBV5-1 and TRBJ2-3, the complete variable domain reads KAGVTQTPRYLIKTRGQQVTLSCSPISGHRSVSWYQQTPGQGLQFLFEYFSETQRNKGNFPGRFSGRQFSNSRSEMNVSTLELGDSALYLCASSSVAGYSTDTQYFGPGTRLTVL.

This chain uses TRBV29-1 with TRBJ2-1; TCRdb indicates TRBD2, and absent DNA this call remains unverified. Germline loops: CDR1 SQVTM, CDR2 ANQGSEA. The CDR3 covers 14 residues. This CDR3 reads CSVRIQRGYNEQFF.

V usage is TRBV29-1 and J usage is TRBJ1-6. This CDR3 has 13 amino acids. Germline CDR1 is SQVTM and CDR2 is ANQGSEA. CDR3: CSVGGGENSPLHF.

The V call is TRBV7-9, the J call TRBJ2-3; no DNA is available, so the TRBD2 call from TCRdb remains unchecked. This CDR3 has 16 amino acids. Germline lookup yields CDR1 SEHNR and CDR2 FQNEAQ (reference sequence). CDR3 loop: CASSLVAGGITDTQYF.